The T cell receptor (beta chain) under discussion was sequenced for a study of cytomegalovirus exposure and HLA in healthy donors. For the study at large: Researchers found that roughly 81% of 350 to 500 genotyped donors fell within the Caucasian-associated ancestry cluster.

Germline values: CDR1 LGHNA, CDR2 YSLEER. With 1 base clipped from V and 4 bases from J, the junction kept 11 bases outside the gene matches. This CDR3 has 18 residues. Study results and limitations: In a later analysis, TCR association rates varied by HLA locus: DRB1 most, HLA-C fewest. Sequence variants that were highly shared formed a cluster that was likely a sequencing artifact. A later analysis linked roughly 17,000 TCR beta sequences to HLA alleles at 0.05 false discovery rate.

PCR was performed using 60 Vbeta and 13 Jbeta primers. Clones were sequenced by immunoSEQ multiplex PCR, and TCRdb holds only the in-frame ones, with some missing. The profile shows about 150,000 clones, 65% to 85% of them singletons. There are a few counts of this clone. Its antigen is unidentified. J is TRBJ2-7 and V is TRBV4-3; 12 nucleotides align to TRBD2. The receptor's source is a woman in her 40s in good health and CMV-seropositive. The sample taken for sequencing was PBMCs. The DNA of the CDR3 is TGCGCCAGCAGCCAAGTTTTGAGACTAGCGGGGGAGATATACGAGCAGTACTTC. Protein product: CASSQVLRLAGEIYEQYF.